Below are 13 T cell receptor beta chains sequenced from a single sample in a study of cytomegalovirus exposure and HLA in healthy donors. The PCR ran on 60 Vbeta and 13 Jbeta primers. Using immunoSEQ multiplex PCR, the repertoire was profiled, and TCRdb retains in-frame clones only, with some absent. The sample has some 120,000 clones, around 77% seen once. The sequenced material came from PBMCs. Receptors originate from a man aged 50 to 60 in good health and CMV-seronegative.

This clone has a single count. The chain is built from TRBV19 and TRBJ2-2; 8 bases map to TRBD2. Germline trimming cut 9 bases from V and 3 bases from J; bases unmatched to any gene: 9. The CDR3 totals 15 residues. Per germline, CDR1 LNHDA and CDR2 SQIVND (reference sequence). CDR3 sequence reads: CASTIAGRDTGELFF. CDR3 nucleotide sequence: TGTGCCAGCACGATAGCGGGGAGGGACACCGGGGAGCTGTTTTTT. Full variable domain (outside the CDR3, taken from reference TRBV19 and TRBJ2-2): DGGITQSPKYLFRKEGQNVTLSCEQNLNHDAMYWYRQDPGQGLRLIYYSQIVNDFQKGDIAEGYSVSREKKESFPLTVTSAQKNPTAFYLCASTIAGRDTGELFFGEGSRLTVL.

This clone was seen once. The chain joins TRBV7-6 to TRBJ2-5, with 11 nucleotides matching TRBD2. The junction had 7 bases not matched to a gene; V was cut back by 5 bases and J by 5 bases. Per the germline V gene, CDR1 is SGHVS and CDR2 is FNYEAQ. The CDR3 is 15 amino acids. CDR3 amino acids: CASSLITSGSETQYF. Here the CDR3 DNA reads TGTGCCAGCAGCCTCATTACTAGCGGGAGCGAGACCCAGTACTTC. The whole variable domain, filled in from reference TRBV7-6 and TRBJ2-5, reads GAGVSQSPRYKVTKRGQDVALRCDPISGHVSLYWYRQALGQGPEFLTYFNYEAQQDKSGLPNDRFSAERPEGSISTLTIQRTEQRDSAMYRCASSLITSGSETQYFGPGTRLLVL.

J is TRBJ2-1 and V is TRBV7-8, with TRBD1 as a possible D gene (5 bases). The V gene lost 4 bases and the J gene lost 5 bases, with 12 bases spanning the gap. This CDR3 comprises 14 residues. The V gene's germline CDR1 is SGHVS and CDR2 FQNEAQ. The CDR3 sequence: CASSSLSRDNEQFF. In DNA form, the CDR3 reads TGTGCCAGCAGCTCCCTTTCCAGGGACAATGAGCAGTTCTTC.

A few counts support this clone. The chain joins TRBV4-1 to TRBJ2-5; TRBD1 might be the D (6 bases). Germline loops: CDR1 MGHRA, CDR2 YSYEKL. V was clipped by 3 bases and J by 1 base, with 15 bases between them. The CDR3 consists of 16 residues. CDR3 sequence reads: CASSQLWIGGQETQYF. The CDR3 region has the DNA TGCGCCAGCAGCCAGCTCTGGATAGGGGGCCAAGAGACCCAGTACTTC.

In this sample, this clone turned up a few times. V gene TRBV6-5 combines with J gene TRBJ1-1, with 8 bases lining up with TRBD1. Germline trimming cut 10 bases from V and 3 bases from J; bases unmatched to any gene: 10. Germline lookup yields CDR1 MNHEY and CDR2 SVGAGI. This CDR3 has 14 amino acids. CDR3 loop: CATGRTGMDTEAFF. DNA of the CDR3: TGTGCCACCGGAAGGACAGGGATGGACACTGAAGCTTTCTTT.

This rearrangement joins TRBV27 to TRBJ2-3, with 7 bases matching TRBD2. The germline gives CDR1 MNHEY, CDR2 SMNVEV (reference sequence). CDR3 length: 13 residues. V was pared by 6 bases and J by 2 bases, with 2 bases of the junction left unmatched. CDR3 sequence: CASRKRDTDTQYF. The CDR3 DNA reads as TGTGCCAGCAGAAAGCGGGACACAGATACGCAGTATTTT.

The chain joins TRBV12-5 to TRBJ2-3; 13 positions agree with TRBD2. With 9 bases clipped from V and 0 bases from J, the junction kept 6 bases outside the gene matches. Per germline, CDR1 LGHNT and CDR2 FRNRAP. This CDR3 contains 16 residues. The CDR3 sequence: CASSGTSGTSTDTQYF. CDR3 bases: TGTGCTAGCTCCGGGACTAGCGGGACCAGCACAGATACGCAGTATTTT.

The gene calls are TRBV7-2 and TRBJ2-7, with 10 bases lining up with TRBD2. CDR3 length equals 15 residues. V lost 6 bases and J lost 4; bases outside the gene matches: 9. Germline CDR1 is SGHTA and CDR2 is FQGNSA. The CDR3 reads CASSRTAGGDYEQYF. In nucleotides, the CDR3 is TGTGCCAGCAGTCGGACAGCGGGAGGGGATTACGAGCAGTACTTC.

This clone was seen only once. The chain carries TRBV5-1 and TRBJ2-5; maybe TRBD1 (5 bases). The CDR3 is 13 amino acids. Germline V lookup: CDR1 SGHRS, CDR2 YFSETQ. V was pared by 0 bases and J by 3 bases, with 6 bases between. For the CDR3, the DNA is TGCGCCAGCAGCTTGGGCAGGGAAGAGACCCAGTACTTC. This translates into CASSLGREETQYF.

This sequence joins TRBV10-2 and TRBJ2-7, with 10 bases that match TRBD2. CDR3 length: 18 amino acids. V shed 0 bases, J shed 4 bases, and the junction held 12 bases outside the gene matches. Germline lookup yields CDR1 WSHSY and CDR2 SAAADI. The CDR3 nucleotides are TGCGCCAGCAGTGAGTCGACCAGCGGGAGGGCCTCAATATACGAGCAGTACTTC. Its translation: CASSESTSGRASIYEQYF.

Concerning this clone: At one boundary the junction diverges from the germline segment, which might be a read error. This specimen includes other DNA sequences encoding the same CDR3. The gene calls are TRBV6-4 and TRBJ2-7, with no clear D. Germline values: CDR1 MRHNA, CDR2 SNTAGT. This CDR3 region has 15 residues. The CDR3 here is CASSDSDGVPYEQYF. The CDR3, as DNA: TGTGCCAGCAGCGACTCAGACGGAGTACCCTACGAGCAGTACTTC.

The CDR3 loop is CASTSTVYEQYF. In nucleotides, the CDR3 is TGTGCCAGTACCTCAACGGTCTACGAGCAGTACTTC. The chain links TRBV28 to TRBJ2-7; D uncertain. Germline assignment: CDR1 MDHEN and CDR2 SYDVKM. V lost 9 bases to trimming and J lost 3 bases, with 12 bases between them. The CDR3 is made up of 12 amino acids.

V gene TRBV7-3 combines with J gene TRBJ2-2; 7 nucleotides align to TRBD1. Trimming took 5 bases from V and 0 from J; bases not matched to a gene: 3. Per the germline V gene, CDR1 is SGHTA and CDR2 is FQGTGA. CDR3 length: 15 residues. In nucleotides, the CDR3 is TGTGCCAGCAGCCTGGGACAGACGAACACCGGGGAGCTGTTTTTT. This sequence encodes CASSLGQTNTGELFF.